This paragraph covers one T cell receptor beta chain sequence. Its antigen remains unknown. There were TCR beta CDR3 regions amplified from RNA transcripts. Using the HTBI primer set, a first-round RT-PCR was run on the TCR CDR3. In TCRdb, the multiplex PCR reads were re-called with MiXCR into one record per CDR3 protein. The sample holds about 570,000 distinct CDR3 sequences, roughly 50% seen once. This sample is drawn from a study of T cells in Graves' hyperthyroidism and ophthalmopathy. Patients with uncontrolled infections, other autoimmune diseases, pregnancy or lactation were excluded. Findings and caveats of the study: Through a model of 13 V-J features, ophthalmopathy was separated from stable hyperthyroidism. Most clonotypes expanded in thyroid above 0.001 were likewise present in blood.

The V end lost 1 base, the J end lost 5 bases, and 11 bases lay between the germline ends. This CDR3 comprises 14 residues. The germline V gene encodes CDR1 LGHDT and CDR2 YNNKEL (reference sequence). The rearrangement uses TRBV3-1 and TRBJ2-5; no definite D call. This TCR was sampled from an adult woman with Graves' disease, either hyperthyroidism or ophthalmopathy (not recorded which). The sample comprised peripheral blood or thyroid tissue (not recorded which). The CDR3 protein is CASSQVVDQETQYF. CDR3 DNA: TGTGCCAGCAGCCAAGTAGTAGATCAGGAGACCCAGTACTTC.